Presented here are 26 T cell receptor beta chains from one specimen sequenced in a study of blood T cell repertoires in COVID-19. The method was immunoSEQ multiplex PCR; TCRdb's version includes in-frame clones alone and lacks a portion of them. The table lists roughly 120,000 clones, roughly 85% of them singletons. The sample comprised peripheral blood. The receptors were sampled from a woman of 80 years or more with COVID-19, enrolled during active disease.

The DNA for the CDR3 is TGTGCCAGCAGCTTAGACGACAGATACACAGATACGCAGTATTTT. It codes for CASSLDDRYTDTQYF. This chain connects TRBV11-1 to TRBJ2-3; maybe TRBD1 (5 bases). Germline V gene data show CDR1 as SGHAT and CDR2 as FQDESV (reference sequence). The CDR3 runs to 15 residues. Trimming took off 1 base at V and 2 bases at J, with 10 bases between the two ends.

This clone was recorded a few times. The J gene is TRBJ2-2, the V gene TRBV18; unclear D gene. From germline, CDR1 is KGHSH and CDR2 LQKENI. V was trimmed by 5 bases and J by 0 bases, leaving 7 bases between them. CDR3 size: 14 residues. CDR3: CASSALANTGELFF. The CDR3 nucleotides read TGTGCCAGCTCAGCTCTAGCGAACACCGGGGAGCTGTTTTTT.

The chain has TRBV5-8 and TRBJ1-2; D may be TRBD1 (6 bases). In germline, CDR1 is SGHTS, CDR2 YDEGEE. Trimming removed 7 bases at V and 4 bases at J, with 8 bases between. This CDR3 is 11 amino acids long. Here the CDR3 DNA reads TGTGCCAGCGGACAGACCTATGGCTACACCTTC. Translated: CASGQTYGYTF.

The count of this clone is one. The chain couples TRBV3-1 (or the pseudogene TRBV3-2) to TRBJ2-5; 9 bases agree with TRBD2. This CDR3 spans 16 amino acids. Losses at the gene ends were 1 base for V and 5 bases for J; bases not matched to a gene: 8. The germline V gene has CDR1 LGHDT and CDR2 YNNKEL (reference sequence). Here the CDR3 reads CASSQALSGSGETQYF. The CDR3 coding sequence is TGTGCCAGCAGCCAAGCCCTTAGCGGGAGCGGGGAGACCCAGTACTTC.

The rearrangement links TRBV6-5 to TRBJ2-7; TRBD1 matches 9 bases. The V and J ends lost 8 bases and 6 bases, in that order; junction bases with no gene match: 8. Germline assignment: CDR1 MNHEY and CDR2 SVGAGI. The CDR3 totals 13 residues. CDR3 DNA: TGTGCCAGCCGGGACAGGGATGGAGGCGAGCAGTACTTC. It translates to CASRDRDGGEQYF.

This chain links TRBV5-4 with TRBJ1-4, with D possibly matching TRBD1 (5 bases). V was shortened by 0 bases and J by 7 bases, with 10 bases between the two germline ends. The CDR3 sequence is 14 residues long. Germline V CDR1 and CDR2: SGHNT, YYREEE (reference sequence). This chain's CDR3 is CASSLAAQGEKLFF. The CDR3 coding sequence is TGTGCCAGCAGCTTGGCCGCGCAGGGTGAAAAACTGTTTTTT.

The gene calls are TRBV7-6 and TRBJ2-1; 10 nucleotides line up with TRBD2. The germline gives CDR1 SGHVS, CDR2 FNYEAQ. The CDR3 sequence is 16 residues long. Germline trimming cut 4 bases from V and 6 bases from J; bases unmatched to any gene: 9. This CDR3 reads CASSYRGLAEANEQFF. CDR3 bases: TGTGCCAGCAGCTACCGTGGACTAGCGGAAGCCAATGAGCAGTTCTTC.

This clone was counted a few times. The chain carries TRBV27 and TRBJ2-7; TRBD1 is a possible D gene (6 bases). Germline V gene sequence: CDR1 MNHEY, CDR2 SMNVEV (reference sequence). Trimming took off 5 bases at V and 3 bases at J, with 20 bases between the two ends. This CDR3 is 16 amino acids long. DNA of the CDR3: TGTGCCAGCAGTGCCCAGGGGTCCCTAAGAATCTACGAGCAGTACTTC. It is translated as CASSAQGSLRIYEQYF.

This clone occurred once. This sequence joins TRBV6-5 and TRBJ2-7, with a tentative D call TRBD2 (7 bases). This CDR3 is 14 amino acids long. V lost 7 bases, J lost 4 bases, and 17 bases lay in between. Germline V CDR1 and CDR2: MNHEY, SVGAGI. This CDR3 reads CASTEAGAKYEQYF. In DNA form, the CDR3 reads TGTGCCAGCACAGAGGCGGGGGCGAAGTACGAGCAGTACTTC.

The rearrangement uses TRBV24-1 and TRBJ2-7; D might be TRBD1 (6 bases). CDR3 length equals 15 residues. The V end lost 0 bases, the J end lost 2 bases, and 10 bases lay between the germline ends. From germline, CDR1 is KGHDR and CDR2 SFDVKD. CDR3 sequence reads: CATSDLQGRTYEQYF. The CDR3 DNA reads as TGTGCCACCAGTGATTTGCAGGGGAGAACCTACGAGCAGTACTTC.

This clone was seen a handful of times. The CDR3: CASSRRGGTEAFF. The CDR3 nucleotides are TGTGCCAGCAGCCGCCGGGGGGGAACTGAAGCTTTCTTT. The rearrangement joins TRBV7-2 to TRBJ1-1; weak D call: TRBD1 (5 bases). Germline V gene sequence: CDR1 SGHTA, CDR2 FQGNSA. V was clipped by 5 bases and J by 5 bases, with 12 bases between them. This CDR3 has 13 residues. The full variable domain, rest sourced from reference TRBV7-2 and TRBJ1-1, is GAGVSQSPSNKVTEKGKDVELRCDPISGHTALYWYRQSLGQGLEFLIYFQGNSAPDKSGLPSDRFSAERTGGSVSTLTIQRTQQEDSAVYLCASSRRGGTEAFFGQGTRLTVV.

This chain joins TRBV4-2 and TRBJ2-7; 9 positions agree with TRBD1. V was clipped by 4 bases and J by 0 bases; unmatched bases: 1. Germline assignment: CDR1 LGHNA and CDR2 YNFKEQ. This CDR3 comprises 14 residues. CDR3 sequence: CASSPDRGSYEQYF. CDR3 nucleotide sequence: TGTGCCAGCAGCCCGGACAGGGGCTCCTACGAGCAGTACTTC.

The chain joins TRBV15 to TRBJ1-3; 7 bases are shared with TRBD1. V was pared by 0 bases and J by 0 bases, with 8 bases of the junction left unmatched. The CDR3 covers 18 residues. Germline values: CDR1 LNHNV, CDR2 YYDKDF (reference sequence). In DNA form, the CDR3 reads TGTGCCACCAGCAGAGATTGGGGGACAGCACACTCTGGAAACACCATATATTTT. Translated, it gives CATSRDWGTAHSGNTIYF.

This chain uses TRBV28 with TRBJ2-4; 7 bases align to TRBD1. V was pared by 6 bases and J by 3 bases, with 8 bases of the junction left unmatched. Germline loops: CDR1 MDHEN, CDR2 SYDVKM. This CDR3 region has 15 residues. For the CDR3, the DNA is TGTGCCAGCAGGCGACAGGGACAAGGCAAAAACATTCAGTACTTC. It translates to CASRRQGQGKNIQYF.

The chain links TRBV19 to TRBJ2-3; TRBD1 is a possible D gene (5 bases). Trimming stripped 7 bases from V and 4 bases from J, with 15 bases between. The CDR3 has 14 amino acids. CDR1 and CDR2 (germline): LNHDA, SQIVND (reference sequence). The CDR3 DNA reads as TGTGCCAGTAAGGGGCCCGCAGGCGCAGATACGCAGTATTTT. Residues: CASKGPAGADTQYF. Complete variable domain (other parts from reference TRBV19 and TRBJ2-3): DGGITQSPKYLFRKEGQNVTLSCEQNLNHDAMYWYRQDPGQGLRLIYYSQIVNDFQKGDIAEGYSVSREKKESFPLTVTSAQKNPTAFYLCASKGPAGADTQYFGPGTRLTVL.

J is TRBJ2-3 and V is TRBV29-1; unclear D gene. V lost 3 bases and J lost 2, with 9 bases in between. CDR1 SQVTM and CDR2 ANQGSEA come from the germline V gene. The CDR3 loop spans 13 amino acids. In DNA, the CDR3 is TGCAGCGTTGAGATGGCGGCCACAGATACGCAGTATTTT. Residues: CSVEMAATDTQYF.

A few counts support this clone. The DNA of the CDR3 is TGTGCCAGCAGGGCGGACAGGGCCGGGTCACCCCTCCACTTT. It is translated as CASRADRAGSPLHF. This chain links TRBV27 with TRBJ1-6; 8 bases fit TRBD1. V trimming: 6 bases; J trimming: 10 bases; junction bases outside the gene matches: 8. The CDR3 consists of 14 residues. CDR1 is MNHEY and CDR2 is SMNVEV in the germline V gene (reference sequence).

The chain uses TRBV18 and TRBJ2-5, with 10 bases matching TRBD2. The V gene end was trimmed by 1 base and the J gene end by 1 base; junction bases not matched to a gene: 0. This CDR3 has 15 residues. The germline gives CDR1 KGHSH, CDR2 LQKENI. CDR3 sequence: CASSPLAGGQETQYF. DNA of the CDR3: TGTGCCAGCTCACCACTAGCGGGAGGCCAAGAGACCCAGTACTTC.

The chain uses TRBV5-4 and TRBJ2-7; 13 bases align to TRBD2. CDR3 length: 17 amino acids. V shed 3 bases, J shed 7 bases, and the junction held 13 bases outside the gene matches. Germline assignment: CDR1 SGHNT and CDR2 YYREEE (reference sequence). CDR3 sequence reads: CASSSRTSGSSIGEQYF. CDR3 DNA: TGTGCCAGCAGCTCCCGGACTAGCGGGAGTTCCATAGGGGAGCAGTACTTC.

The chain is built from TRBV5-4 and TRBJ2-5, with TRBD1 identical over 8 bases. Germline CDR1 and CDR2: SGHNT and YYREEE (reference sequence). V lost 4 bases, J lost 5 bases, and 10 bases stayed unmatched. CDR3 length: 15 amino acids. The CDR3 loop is CASSHTDRDGETQYF. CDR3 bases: TGTGCCAGCAGCCACACGGACAGGGACGGGGAGACCCAGTACTTC.

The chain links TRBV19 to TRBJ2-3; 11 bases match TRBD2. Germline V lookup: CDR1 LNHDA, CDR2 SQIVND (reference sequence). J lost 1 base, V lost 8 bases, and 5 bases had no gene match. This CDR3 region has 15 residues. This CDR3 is CASRGLADGTDTQYF. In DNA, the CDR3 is TGTGCCAGTCGGGGACTAGCGGATGGCACAGATACGCAGTATTTT.

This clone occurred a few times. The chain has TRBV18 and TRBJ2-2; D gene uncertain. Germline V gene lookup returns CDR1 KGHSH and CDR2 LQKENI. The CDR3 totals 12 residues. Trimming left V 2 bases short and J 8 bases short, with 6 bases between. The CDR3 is CASSPDEGELFF. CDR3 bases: TGTGCCAGCTCACCAGATGAGGGGGAGCTGTTTTTT.

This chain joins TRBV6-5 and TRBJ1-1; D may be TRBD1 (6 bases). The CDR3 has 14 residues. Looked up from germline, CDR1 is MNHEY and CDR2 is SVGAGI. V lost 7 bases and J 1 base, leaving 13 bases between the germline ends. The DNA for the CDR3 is TGTGCCAGCACCCACCAACAGGGGAACACTGAAGCTTTCTTT. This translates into CASTHQQGNTEAFF.

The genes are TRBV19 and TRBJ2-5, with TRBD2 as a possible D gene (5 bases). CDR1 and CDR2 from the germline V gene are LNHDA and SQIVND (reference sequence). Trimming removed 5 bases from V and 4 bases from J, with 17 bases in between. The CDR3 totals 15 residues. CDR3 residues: CASSPGLRVRETQYF. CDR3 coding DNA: TGTGCCAGTAGTCCCGGGTTGCGGGTTCGAGAGACCCAGTACTTC. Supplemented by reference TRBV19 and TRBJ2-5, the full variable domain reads DGGITQSPKYLFRKEGQNVTLSCEQNLNHDAMYWYRQDPGQGLRLIYYSQIVNDFQKGDIAEGYSVSREKKESFPLTVTSAQKNPTAFYLCASSPGLRVRETQYFGPGTRLLVL.

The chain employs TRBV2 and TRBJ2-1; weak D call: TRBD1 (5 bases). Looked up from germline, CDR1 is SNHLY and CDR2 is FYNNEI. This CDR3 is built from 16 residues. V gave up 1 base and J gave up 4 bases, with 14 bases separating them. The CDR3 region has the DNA TGTGCCAGCAGTGAAGTTTCCCAGGGTCCGTACAATGAGCAGTTCTTC. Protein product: CASSEVSQGPYNEQFF.

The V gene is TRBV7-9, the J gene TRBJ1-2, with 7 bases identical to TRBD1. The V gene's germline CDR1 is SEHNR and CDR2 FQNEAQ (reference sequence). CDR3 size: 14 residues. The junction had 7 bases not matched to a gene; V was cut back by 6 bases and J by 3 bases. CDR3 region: CASSFGQEDYGYTF. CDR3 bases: TGTGCCAGCAGTTTCGGACAGGAAGACTATGGCTACACCTTC.